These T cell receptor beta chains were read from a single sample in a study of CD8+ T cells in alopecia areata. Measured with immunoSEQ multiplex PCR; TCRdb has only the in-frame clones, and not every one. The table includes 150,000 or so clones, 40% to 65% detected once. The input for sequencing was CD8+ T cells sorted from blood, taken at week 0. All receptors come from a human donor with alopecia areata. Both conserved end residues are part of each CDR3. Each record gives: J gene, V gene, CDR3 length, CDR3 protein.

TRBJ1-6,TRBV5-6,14,CASSLDVDNSPLHF
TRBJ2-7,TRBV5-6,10,CASGNYEQYF
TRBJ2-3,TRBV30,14,CAWTRGGMADTQYF
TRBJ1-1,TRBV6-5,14,CASSYTGTNTEAFF
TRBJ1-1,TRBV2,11,CARIENTEAFF
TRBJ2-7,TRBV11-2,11,CASTNSYEQYF
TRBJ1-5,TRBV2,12,CASRDSGQPQHF
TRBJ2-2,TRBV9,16,CASSARLARNTGELFF
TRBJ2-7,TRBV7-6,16,CASSLQPGPELYEQYF
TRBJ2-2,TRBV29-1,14,CSVEVYSRAGELFF
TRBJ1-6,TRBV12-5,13,CASGGQEDSPLHF
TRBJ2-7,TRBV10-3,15,CAITNLTGATYEQYF